The sequence of this T cell receptor beta chain was determined in a study of blood T cells in healthy people across ages. Broader study findings: Naive and antigen-experienced cells could not be conclusively compared, given unsorted PBMCs.

CDR3 size: 12 residues. Germline V lookup: CDR1 MNHEY, CDR2 SMNVEV (reference sequence). V lost 0 bases and J lost 10, with 7 bases in between. Every donor provided roughly 10 milliliters of peripheral blood. In the case of this clonotype: What it recognizes is unknown.

A second roughly 7 to 11 cycle PCR used barcoded and J-beta primers. Every cDNA molecule bore a tag from a template-switch adaptor containing 12 random nucleotides. TCRdb re-derived calls from the 5' RACE reads in MiXCR, one entry per CDR3 protein. The sample contains some 710,000 distinct CDR3 sequences, over 20% of which appear only once. The chain uses TRBV27 and TRBJ2-1; D is unresolved. Input material: blood. The receptor's source is a man between 65 and 85 years old in good health. In DNA form, the CDR3 reads TGTGCCAGCAGTTTATCAACCCGAGAGCAGTTCTTC. Translated, it gives CASSLSTREQFF.